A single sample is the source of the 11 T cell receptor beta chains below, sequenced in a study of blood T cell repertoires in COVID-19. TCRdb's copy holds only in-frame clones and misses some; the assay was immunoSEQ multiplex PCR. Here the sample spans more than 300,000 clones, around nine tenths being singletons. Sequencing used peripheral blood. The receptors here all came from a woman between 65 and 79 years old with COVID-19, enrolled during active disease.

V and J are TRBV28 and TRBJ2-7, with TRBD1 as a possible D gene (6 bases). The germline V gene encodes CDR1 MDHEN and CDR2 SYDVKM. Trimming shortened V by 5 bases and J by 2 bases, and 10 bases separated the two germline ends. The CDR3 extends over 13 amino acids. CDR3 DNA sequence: TGTGCCAGCAGTACAGGGTGGGCCTACGAGCAGTACTTC. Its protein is CASSTGWAYEQYF.

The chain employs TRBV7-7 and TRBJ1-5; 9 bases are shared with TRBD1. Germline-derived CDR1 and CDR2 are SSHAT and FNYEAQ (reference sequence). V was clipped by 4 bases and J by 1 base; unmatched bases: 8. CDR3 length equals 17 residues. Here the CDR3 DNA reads TGTGCCAGCAGCTCATTCCGGGACAGGGTAAGCAATCAGCCCCAGCATTTT. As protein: CASSSFRDRVSNQPQHF.

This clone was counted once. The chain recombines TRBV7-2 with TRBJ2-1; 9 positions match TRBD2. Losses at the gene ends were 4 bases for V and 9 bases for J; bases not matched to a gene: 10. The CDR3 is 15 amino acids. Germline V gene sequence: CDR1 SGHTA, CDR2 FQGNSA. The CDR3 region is CASSSLAGGIREQFF. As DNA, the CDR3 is TGTGCCAGCAGCTCCTTGGCGGGGGGGATCCGTGAGCAGTTCTTC.

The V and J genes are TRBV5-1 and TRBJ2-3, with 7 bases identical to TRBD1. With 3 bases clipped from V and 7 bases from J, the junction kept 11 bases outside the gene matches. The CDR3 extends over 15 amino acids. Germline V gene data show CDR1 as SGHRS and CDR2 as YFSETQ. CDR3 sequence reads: CASSSLTGSRYTQYF. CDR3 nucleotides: TGCGCCAGCAGCTCCCTGACAGGGTCTCGATATACGCAGTATTTT.

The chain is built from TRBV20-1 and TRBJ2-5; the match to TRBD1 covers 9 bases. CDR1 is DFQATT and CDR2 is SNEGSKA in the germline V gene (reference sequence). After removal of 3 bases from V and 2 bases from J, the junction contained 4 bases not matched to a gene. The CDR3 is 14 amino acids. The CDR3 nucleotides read TGCAGTGCTAGTTCCGACAGGGGGCAAGAGACCCAGTACTTC. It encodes CSASSDRGQETQYF.

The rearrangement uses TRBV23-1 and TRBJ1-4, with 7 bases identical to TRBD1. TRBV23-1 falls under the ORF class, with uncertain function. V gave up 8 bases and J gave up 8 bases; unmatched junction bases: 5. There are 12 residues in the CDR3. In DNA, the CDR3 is TGCGCCAGCGACAGGGTGGGCGAAAAACTGTTTTTT. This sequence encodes CASDRVGEKLFF.

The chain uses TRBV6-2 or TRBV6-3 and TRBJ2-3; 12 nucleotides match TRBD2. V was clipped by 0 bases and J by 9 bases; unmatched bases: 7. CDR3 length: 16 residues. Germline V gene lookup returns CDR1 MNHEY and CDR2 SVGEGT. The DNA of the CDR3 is TGTGCCAGCAGTTACTCCTTCCTAGCGGGGGGGGAAACGCAGTATTTT. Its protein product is CASSYSFLAGGETQYF.

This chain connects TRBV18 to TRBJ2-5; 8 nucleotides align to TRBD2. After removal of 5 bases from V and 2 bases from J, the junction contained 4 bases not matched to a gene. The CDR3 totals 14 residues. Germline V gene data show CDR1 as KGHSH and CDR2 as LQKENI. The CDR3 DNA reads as TGTGCCAGCTCAAAAGCGGGGGCTCAAGAGACCCAGTACTTC. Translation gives CASSKAGAQETQYF.

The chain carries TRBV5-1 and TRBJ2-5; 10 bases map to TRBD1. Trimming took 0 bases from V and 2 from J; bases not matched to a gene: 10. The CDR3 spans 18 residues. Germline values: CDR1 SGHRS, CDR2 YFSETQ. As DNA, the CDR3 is TGCGCCAGCAGCTTGGAGACAGGGGGCGCAGGGGGGCAAGAGACCCAGTACTTC. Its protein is CASSLETGGAGGQETQYF.

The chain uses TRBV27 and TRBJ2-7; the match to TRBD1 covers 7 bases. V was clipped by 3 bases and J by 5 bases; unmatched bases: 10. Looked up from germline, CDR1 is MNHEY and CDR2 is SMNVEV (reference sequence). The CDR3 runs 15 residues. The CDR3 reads CASSFGRGRGDEQYF. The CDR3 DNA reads TGTGCCAGCAGTTTCGGTAGGGGGCGAGGAGACGAGCAGTACTTC.

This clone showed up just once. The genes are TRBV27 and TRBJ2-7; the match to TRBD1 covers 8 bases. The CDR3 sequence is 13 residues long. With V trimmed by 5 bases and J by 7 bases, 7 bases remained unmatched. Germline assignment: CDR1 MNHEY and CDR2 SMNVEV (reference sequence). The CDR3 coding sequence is TGTGCCAGCAGTCCAAGGACAGGGCGGGAGCAGTACTTC. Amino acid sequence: CASSPRTGREQYF.